This T cell receptor (beta chain) was captured by sequencing in a study of tumor-infiltrating T cells and Merkel cell polyomavirus (dated 2017 in TCRdb). Turning to the overall study: The study examined CD8+ T cells specific for the Merkel cell polyomavirus KLL epitope in Merkel cell carcinoma patients. The therapies patients received were varied and non-standardized, including chemotherapy, radiation and immunotherapies. TRB sequencing covered KLL-tetramer-sorted cells from blood or tumor-infiltrating lymphocytes in some 15 samples, plus 12 matched whole-tumor samples. Of all the tumor samples in the study, one was a frozen nodal tumor digest and another was a flash-frozen core biopsy of a metastasis. Most of the whole-tumor samples were roughly 25-micron curls sectioned from formalin-fixed, paraffin-embedded tissue blocks. Patients presented at varying disease stages and were followed for a median of roughly 2.5 years, with a range of 1. Study-level results and caveats: KLL-specific TRB repertoires were diverse and mostly private, with just one public clonotype, shared by two patients, among 350 to 500 unique sequences. The study examined just one viral epitope, so T cells targeting other Merkel cell polyomavirus epitopes were not captured. A greater number of unique KLL-specific clonotypes in tumors (about 5-110 vs 0-3) was associated with a significant advantage in MCC-specific survival (P = 0.0051). The small sample size of the study (n ≈ 12 patients) is a limitation. A higher intratumoral fraction of KLL-specific T cells (about 1.9-20% versus about 0-0.15%) was associated with significantly improved MCC-specific survival.

All patients' tumors stained robustly positive for Merkel cell polyomavirus Large T antigen by immunohistochemistry. About eleven Merkel cell carcinoma patients were included, each with robust KLL-tetramer+ populations (above 0.04% of CD8+ T cells) in blood and/or cultured TIL. Every patient was Caucasian, and patient ages had a median of approximately 64 years and ranged from roughly 45 to 77 years. Lymph node tumors were analyzed for patients with unknown primaries who presented with nodal disease, or when there was not enough primary tissue. Points on this clone: Its antigen remains undetermined. No per-base quality is available; no much larger clone lies one base away.

The method was the immunoSEQ multiplex PCR assay. Adaptive Biotechnologies (Seattle, WA) carried out the genomic DNA extraction, TRB sequencing and normalization. From the authors' description of their analysis: To compute clonality, the Shannon entropy of productive TRB sequences was normalized by log2 of unique productive sequences and then subtracted from one. KLL-specific clonotypes in tumors were identified by matching TCRbeta CDR3 amino acid sequences to those from the tetramer-sorted sample of each patient. As stored in TCRdb, this immuneACCESS dataset retains in-frame rearrangements with V and J assigned. A fraction of the clones does not appear; measured against another copy, unresolved V genes explain less than half of the discrepancy, and the remainder lacks a known reason. That table is the source of V, J and clone size, and D and trimming were worked out from the DNA. The table for this sample lists some 25,000 clones; 70% to 90% of them were counted only once. In total, the top ten clones hold roughly 2.6% of the sample.

Reading the germline V gene gives CDR1 SQVTM and CDR2 ANQGSEA. From the cysteine up to the phenylalanine, the CDR3 has a length of 12 residues. Solely the CDR3 DNA is kept, with 36 bases framed from the first base. V was cut back by 6 bases and J by 3 bases, leaving a gap of 9 bases between them. The sample comprised lymph node tissue. The chain employs TRBV29-1 and TRBJ2-1; tentative D gene TRBD1, with 6 bases matching. This TCR derives from a man in his fifties with Merkel cell carcinoma. DNA sequence: TGCAGCGTAACGACAGGCTACAATGAGCAGTTCTTC. This codes for CSVTTGYNEQFF.